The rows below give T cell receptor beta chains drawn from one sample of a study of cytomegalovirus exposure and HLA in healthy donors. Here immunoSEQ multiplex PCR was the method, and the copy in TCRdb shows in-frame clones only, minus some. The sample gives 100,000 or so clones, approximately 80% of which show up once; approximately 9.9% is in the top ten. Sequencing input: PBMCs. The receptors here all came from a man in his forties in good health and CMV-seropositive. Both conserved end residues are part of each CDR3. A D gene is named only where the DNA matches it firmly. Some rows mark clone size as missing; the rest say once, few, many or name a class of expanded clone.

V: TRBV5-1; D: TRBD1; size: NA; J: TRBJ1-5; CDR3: CASSLQGGQPQHF; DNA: TGCGCCAGCAGCCTACAGGGGGGTCAGCCCCAGCATTTT
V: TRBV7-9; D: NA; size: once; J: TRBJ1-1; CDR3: CASSPRGQTEAFF; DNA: TGTGCCAGCAGCCCTCGGGGTCAGACTGAAGCTTTCTTT
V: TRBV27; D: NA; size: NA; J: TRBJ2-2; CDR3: CASSLFAGDTGELFF; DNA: TGTGCCAGCAGTTTATTTGCAGGGGACACCGGGGAGCTGTTTTTT
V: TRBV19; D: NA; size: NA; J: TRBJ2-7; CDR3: CASRFKGEASYEQYF; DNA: TGTGCCAGTAGATTCAAAGGTGAGGCCTCCTACGAGCAGTACTTC
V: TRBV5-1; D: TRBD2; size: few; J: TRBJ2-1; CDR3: CASSQRGARYYEQFF; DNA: TGCGCCAGCAGCCAGCGGGGGGCACGTTATTATGAGCAGTTCTTC
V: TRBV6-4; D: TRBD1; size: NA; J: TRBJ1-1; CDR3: CASSDSQGTEAFF; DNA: TGTGCCAGCAGTGACTCACAGGGGACTGAAGCTTTCTTT
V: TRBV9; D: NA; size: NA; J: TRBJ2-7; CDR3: CASSVDWGGWYEQYF; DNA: TGTGCCAGCAGCGTAGATTGGGGCGGCTGGTACGAGCAGTACTTC
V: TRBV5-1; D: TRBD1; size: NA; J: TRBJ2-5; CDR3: CASSPGTGAQWQETQYF; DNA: TGCGCCAGCAGCCCCGGGACAGGGGCGCAGTGGCAAGAGACCCAGTACTTC
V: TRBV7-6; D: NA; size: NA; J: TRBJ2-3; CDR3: CASSGGSDTQYF; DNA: TGTGCCAGCAGCGGAGGATCAGATACGCAGTATTTT
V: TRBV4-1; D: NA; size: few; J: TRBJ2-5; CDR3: CASSQEWRPQETQYF; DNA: TGCGCCAGCAGCCAAGAATGGAGACCCCAAGAGACCCAGTACTTC
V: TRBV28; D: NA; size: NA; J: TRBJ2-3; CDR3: CASRPIGRGVTDTQYF; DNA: TGTGCCAGCAGGCCCATCGGCAGGGGTGTCACAGATACGCAGTATTTT
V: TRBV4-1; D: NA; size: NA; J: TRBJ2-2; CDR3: CASSHPGGTGELFF; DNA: TGCGCCAGCAGCCATCCTGGAGGGACCGGGGAGCTGTTTTTT
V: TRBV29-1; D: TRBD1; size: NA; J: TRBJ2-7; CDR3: CSVVFGTGEQYF; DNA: TGCAGCGTTGTGTTTGGGACAGGCGAGCAGTACTTC
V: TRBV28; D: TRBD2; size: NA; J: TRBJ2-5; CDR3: CASSSGLAGGQETQYF; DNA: TGTGCCAGCAGTTCCGGACTAGCGGGGGGGCAGGAGACCCAGTACTTC
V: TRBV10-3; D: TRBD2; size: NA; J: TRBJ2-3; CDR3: CAISGGGNTDTQYF; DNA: TGTGCCATCAGTGGGGGGGGGAACACAGATACGCAGTATTTT
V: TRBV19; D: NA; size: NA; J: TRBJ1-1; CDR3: CASSKAGFLNTEAFF; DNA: TGTGCCAGTAGCAAAGCCGGGTTTTTAAACACTGAAGCTTTCTTT
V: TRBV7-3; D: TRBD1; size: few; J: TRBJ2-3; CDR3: CASSTAGGVSYF; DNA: TGTGCCAGCAGCACCGCAGGGGGCGTATCGTATTTT
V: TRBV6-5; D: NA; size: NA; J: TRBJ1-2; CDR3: CASRPGLNYGYTF; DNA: TGTGCCAGCAGACCAGGACTGAACTATGGCTACACCTTC
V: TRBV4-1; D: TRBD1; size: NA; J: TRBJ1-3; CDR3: CASSLKGDSLSGNTIYF; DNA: TGCGCCAGCAGCCTAAAAGGGGACAGTTTATCTGGAAACACCATATATTTT
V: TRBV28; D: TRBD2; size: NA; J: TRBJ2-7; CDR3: CASSSASGASYEQYF; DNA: TGTGCCAGCAGTAGCGCTAGCGGGGCCTCCTACGAGCAGTACTTC
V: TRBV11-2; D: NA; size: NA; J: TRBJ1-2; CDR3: CASSDWTVSYGYTF; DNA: TGTGCCAGCAGCGATTGGACAGTGTCCTATGGCTACACCTTC
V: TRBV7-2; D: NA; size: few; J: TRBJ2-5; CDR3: CASSLGWLGTPETQYF; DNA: TGTGCCAGCAGCTTAGGGTGGCTCGGGACACCGGAGACCCAGTACTTC
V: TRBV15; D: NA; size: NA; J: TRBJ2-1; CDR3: CATSRGLSRGGEQFF; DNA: TGTGCCACCAGCCGCGGACTATCCCGTGGCGGTGAGCAGTTCTTC
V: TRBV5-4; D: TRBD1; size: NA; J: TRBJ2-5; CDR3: CASSPDRDSEETQYF; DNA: TGTGCCAGCAGCCCGGACAGGGATTCGGAAGAGACCCAGTACTTC
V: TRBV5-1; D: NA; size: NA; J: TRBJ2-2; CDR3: CASSLATVVNGELFF; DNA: TGCGCCAGCAGCTTGGCGACAGTTGTTAACGGGGAGCTGTTTTTT
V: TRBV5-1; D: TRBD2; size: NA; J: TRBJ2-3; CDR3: CASSPGALAGVSVDTQYF; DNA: TGCGCCAGCAGCCCGGGGGCCCTAGCGGGGGTGTCGGTAGATACGCAGTATTTT
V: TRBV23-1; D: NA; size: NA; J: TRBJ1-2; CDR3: CASSQSCAAVYGYTF; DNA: TGCGCCAGCAGTCAATCGTGCGCCGCCGTCTATGGCTACACCTTC
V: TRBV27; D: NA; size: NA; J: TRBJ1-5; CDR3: CASSLFPPRYQPQHF; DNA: TGTGCCAGCAGTTTATTCCCACCCAGGTATCAGCCCCAGCATTTT
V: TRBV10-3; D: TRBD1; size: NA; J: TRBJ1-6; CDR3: CAIRGQGGTYNSPLHF; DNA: TGTGCCATCAGGGGACAGGGCGGCACCTATAATTCACCCCTCCACTTT
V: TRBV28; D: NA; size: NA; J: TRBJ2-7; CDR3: CASSLTFPYEQYF; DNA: TGTGCCAGCAGTTTAACTTTTCCATACGAGCAGTACTTC
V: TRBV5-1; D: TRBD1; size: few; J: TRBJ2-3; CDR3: CASSLGTGRDTQYF; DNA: TGCGCCAGCAGCCTCGGGACAGGGAGGGATACGCAGTATTTT
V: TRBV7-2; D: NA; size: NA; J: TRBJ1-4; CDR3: CASSAPKDMATNEKLFF; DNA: TGTGCCAGCAGCGCGCCAAAGGACATGGCAACTAATGAAAAACTGTTTTTT
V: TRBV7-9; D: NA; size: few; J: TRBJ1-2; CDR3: CASSPVFQGYGYTF; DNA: TGTGCCAGCAGCCCGGTATTTCAGGGATATGGCTACACCTTC
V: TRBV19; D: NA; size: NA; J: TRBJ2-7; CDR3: CARDRPYEQYF; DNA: TGTGCCAGAGACAGACCCTACGAGCAGTACTTC
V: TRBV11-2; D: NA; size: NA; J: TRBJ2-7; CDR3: CASSLLGYEQYF; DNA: TGTGCCAGCAGCTTGCTTGGTTACGAGCAGTACTTC
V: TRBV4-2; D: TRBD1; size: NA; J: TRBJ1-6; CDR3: CASSQGHGQETPLHF; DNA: TGTGCCAGCAGCCAAGGCCATGGACAGGAGACACCCCTCCACTTT
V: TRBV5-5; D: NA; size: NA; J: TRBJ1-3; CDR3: CASSPRGNTIYF; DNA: TGTGCCAGCAGCCCGAGGGGGAACACCATATATTTT
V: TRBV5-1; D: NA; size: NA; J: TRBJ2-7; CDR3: CASSLVLGAYEQYF; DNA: TGCGCCAGCAGCTTGGTCCTGGGAGCCTACGAGCAGTACTTC
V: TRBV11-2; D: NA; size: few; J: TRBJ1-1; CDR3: CASSLLAWGDTEAFF; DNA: TGTGCCAGCAGCTTGTTGGCTTGGGGGGACACTGAAGCTTTCTTT
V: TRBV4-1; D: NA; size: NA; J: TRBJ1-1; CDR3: CASSQDRAGAQAFF; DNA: TGCGCCAGCAGCCAAGATCGGGCAGGGGCTCAAGCTTTCTTT
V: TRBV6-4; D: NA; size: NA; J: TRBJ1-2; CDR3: CASSDLTGGYTF; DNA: TGTGCCAGCAGTGACTTAACGGGTGGCTACACCTTC
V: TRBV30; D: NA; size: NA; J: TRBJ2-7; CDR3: CAWSGLGGASEQYF; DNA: TGTGCCTGGAGTGGGTTGGGCGGGGCTTCCGAGCAGTACTTC
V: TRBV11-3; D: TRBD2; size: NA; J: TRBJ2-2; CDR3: CASSLTISSGGTGELFF; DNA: TGTGCCAGCAGCTTAACCATCTCCAGCGGGGGCACCGGGGAGCTGTTTTTT
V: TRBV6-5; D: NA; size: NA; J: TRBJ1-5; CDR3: CASSYSGGHNQPQHF; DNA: TGTGCCAGCAGTTACTCTGGCGGGCACAATCAGCCCCAGCATTTT
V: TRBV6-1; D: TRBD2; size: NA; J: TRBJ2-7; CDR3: CATYSGGASYEQYF; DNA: TGTGCCACGTATAGCGGGGGGGCGTCCTACGAGCAGTACTTC
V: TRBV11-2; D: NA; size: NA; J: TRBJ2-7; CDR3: CASSSAGGLSYEQYF; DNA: TGTGCCAGCAGCTCGGCAGGGGGGTTATCCTACGAGCAGTACTTC
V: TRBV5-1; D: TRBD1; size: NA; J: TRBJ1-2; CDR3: CASSTTGISNYGYTF; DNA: TGCGCCAGCAGTACGACAGGGATCTCTAACTATGGCTACACCTTC
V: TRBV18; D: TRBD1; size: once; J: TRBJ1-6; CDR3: CASSLDRAYNSPLHF; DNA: TGTGCCAGCTCACTGGACAGGGCCTATAATTCACCCCTCCACTTT
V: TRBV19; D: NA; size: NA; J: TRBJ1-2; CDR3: CASSNLPQGFNYGYTF; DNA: TGTGCCAGTAGTAATTTACCGCAGGGTTTTAACTATGGCTACACCTTC
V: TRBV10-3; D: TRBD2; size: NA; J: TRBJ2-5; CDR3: CAISEVWGGSGETQYF; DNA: TGTGCCATCAGTGAGGTCTGGGGGGGGTCGGGGGAGACCCAGTACTTC
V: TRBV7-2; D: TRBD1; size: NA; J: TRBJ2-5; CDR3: CASSLGQGARETQYF; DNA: TGTGCCAGCAGCCTTGGGCAGGGGGCTCGAGAGACCCAGTACTTC
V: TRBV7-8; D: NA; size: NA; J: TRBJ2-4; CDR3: CASSLESTGRYIQYF; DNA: TGTGCCAGCAGCCTGGAGAGTACAGGGCGGTACATTCAGTACTTC
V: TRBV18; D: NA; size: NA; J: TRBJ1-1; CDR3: CASSPISRLNTEAFF; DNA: TGTGCCAGCTCACCAATCTCCAGATTGAACACTGAAGCTTTCTTT
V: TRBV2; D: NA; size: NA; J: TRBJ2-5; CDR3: CASSEGREKTQYF; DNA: TGTGCCAGCAGTGAGGGCAGGGAAAAGACCCAGTACTTC
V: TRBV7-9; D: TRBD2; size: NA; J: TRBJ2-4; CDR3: CSSSLAGRALAKNIQYF; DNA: TGTTCCAGCAGCTTAGCGGGCAGGGCTTTAGCCAAAAACATTCAGTACTTC